This T cell receptor beta chain was observed in a study of response to subunit inactivated influenza vaccine. Study results and caveats: Authors suggested each seasonal influenza vaccination recruits few new T cells.

The CDR3 runs 15 residues. V lost 1 base, J lost 1 base, and 10 bases lay in between. From germline, CDR1 is LGHDT and CDR2 YNNKEL (reference sequence). A few counts support this clonotype. Antigen specificity is unknown. Using its own MiXCR run on the RT-PCR reads, TCRdb lists one record per CDR3 protein. Of approximately 500,000 distinct CDR3 sequences listed, 13% are singletons. Material: PBMCs from blood, obtained roughly 6 weeks after vaccination. The chain couples TRBV3-1 to TRBJ2-5; D perhaps matches TRBD1 (5 bases). The receptor comes from a man aged 45-60 years who received an inactivated influenza vaccine. The CDR3 spells CASSQVGQGQETQYF. The CDR3 nucleotides read TGTGCCAGCAGCCAAGTAGGTCAGGGCCAAGAGACCCAGTACTTC.